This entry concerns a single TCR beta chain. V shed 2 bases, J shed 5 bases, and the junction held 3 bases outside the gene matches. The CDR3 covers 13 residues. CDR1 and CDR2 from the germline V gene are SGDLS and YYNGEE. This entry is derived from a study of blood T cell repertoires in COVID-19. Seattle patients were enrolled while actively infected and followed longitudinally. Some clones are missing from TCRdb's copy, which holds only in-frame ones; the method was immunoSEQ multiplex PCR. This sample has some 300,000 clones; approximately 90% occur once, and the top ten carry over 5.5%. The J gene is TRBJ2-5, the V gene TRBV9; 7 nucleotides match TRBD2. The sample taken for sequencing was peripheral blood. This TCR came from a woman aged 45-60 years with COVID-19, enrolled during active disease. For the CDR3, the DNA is TGTGCCAGCAGCGTCAGGGAGGGGGAGACCCAGTACTTC. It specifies CASSVREGETQYF.